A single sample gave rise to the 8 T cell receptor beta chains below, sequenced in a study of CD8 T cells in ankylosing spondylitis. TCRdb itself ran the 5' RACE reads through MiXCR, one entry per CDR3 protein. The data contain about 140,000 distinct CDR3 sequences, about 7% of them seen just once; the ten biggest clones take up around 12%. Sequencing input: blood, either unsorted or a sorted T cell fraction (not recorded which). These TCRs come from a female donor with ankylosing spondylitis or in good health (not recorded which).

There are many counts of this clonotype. This CDR3 reads CSARPTGATDTQYF. Here the CDR3 DNA reads TGCAGTGCTAGACCGACAGGGGCCACAGATACGCAGTATTTT. This chain connects TRBV20-1 to TRBJ2-3; 8 bases line up with TRBD1. From germline, CDR1 is DFQATT and CDR2 SNEGSKA (reference sequence). The CDR3 is 14 amino acids. The V and J ends lost 2 bases and 2 bases, in that order; junction bases with no gene match: 3.

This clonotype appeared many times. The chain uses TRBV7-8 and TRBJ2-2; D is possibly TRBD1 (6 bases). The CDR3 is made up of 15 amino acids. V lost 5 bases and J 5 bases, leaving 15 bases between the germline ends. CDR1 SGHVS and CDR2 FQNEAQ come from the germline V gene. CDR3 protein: CASSPGTSETGELFF. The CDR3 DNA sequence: TGTGCCAGCAGCCCCGGGACATCTGAGACCGGGGAGCTGTTTTTT.

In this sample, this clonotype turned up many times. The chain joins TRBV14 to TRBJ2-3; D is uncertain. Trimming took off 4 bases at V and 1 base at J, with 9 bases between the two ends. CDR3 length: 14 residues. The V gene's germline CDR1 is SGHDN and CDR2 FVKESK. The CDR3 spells CASSRSSGTDTQYF. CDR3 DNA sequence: TGTGCCAGCAGCCGGAGCAGCGGCACAGATACGCAGTATTTT.

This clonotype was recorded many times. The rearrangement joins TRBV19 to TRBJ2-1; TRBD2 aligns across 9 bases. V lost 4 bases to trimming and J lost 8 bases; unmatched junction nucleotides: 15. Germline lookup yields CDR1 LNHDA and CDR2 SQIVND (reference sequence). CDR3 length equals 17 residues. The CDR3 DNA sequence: TGTGCCAGTAGTAAAATAAAAGCGGGGGGAAGGGGCGATGAGCAGTTCTTC. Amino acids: CASSKIKAGGRGDEQFF.

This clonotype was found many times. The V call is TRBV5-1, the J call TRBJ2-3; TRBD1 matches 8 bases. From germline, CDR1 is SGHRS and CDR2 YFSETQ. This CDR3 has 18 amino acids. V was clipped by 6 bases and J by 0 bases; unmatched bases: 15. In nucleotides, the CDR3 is TGCGCCAGCAAGGACTCAATTTCAGGGGGCCCTAGCACAGATACGCAGTATTTT. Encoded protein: CASKDSISGGPSTDTQYF.

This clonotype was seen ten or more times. CDR3 loop: CATRNPRTYEQYF. CDR3 in DNA: TGTGCCACCAGAAACCCAAGGACCTACGAGCAGTACTTC. The chain combines TRBV24-1 with TRBJ2-7; D gene ambiguous. The CDR3 runs 13 residues. Germline-derived CDR1 and CDR2 are KGHDR and SFDVKD. The ends were cut back, 7 bases at V and 2 bases at J, with 11 bases in the middle.

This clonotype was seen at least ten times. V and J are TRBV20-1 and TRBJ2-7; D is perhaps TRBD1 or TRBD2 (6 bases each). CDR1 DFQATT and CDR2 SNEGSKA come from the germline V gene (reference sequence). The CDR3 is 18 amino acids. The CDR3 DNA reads TGCAGCGCGCTCTACACTTCGGGGGCCTTCATGTACGAAGGCGAGCAGTACTTC. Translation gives CSALYTSGAFMYEGEQYF.

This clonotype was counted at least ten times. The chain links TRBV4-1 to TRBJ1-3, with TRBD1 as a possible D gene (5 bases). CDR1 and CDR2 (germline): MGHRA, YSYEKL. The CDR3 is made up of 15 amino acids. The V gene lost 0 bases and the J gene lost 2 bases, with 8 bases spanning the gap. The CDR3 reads CASSQDSGPGNTIYF. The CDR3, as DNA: TGCGCCAGCAGCCAAGACTCGGGGCCTGGAAACACCATATATTTT.